The 11 T cell receptor beta chains listed next were all sequenced from one sample in a study of blood T cell repertoires in COVID-19. Assay used: immunoSEQ multiplex PCR; TCRdb lists only in-frame clones, some missing. The sample holds a few hundred thousand clones, almost 90% seen once. What was sequenced was peripheral blood. These receptors were taken from a woman between 35 and 50 years old with COVID-19, enrolled during active disease.

Only one count was recorded for this clone. The chain uses TRBV29-1 and TRBJ2-5; TRBD1 aligns across 7 bases. The CDR3 contains 14 residues. The V gene's germline CDR1 is SQVTM and CDR2 ANQGSEA. The trim removed 2 bases at V and 2 bases at J, leaving 5 bases unmatched. The chain's CDR3 is CSVERGQSQETQYF. CDR3 DNA: TGCAGCGTTGAAAGGGGGCAGTCTCAAGAGACCCAGTACTTC. Together with reference TRBV29-1 and TRBJ2-5, the CDR3 gives the full variable domain: SAVISQKPSRDICQRGTSLTIQCQVDSQVTMMFWYRQQPGQSLTLIATANQGSEATYESGFVIDKFPISRPNLTFSTLTVSNMSPEDSSIYLCSVERGQSQETQYFGPGTRLLVL.

This sequence joins TRBV19 and TRBJ2-7, with 11 bases that match TRBD1. Trimming at V came to 4 bases and at J to 3 bases, leaving 14 bases not matched to a gene. Germline V gene data show CDR1 as LNHDA and CDR2 as SQIVND (reference sequence). This CDR3 is 18 amino acids long. CDR3 residues: CASSTASGDRGYFYEQYF. CDR3 sequence (DNA): TGTGCCAGTAGTACCGCATCAGGGGACAGGGGGTATTTCTACGAGCAGTACTTC.

The genes are TRBV28 and TRBJ2-1; 9 bases fit TRBD1. V dropped 9 bases and J dropped 6; count of bases not matched to a gene: 9. Germline loops: CDR1 MDHEN, CDR2 SYDVKM. CDR3 length: 14 residues. This CDR3 reads CASEPGQGRNEQFF. In DNA, the CDR3 is TGTGCCAGTGAACCGGGACAGGGTCGCAATGAGCAGTTCTTC.

The rearrangement joins TRBV28 to TRBJ1-6; D may be TRBD1 (5 bases). Germline CDR1 reads MDHEN; CDR2 reads SYDVKM. V lost 4 bases and J lost 5, with 18 bases in between. The CDR3 runs to 17 residues. In DNA form, the CDR3 reads TGTGCCAGCAGTTCAGGATGGGGGGATTTGGATAATTCACCCCTCCACTTT. It is translated as CASSSGWGDLDNSPLHF.

The chain couples TRBV24-1 to TRBJ2-7; 9 positions match TRBD1. The junction had 6 bases not matched to a gene; V was cut back by 4 bases and J by 3 bases. The germline V gene has CDR1 KGHDR and CDR2 SFDVKD. This CDR3 region has 15 residues. CDR3 region: CATSDGTGTGYEQYF. The CDR3 DNA reads TGTGCCACCAGTGACGGGACAGGGACGGGCTACGAGCAGTACTTC.

The chain couples TRBV5-1 to TRBJ2-3, with TRBD2 matching over 9 bases. V lost 0 bases, J lost 1 base, and 6 bases stayed unmatched. CDR3 size: 17 residues. Germline CDR1 and CDR2: SGHRS and YFSETQ. The CDR3 nucleotides read TGCGCCAGCAGCTTGGCCGGACTAGCGAGGGGCACAGATACGCAGTATTTT. It yields the protein CASSLAGLARGTDTQYF.

This chain's CDR3 is CASSLARTSGTYNEQFF. CDR3 in DNA: TGCGCCAGCAGCTTGGCCCGGACTAGCGGAACGTACAATGAGCAGTTCTTC. The V call is TRBV5-1, the J call TRBJ2-1, with 10 positions matching TRBD2. CDR3 length: 17 residues. Germline assignment: CDR1 SGHRS and CDR2 YFSETQ. V was pared by 0 bases and J by 4 bases, with 7 bases of the junction left unmatched.

The chain is built from TRBV6-5 and TRBJ1-1; TRBD1 is a possible D gene (5 bases). This CDR3 region has 13 residues. The V and J ends lost 4 bases and 0 bases respectively, with 6 bases between them. Germline CDR1 reads MNHEY; CDR2 reads SVGAGI. Here the CDR3 DNA reads TGTGCCAGCAGTTCAGGGCTGAACACTGAAGCTTTCTTT. Translation: CASSSGLNTEAFF.

The chain uses TRBV28 and TRBJ2-7; D gene unclear. Trimming shortened V by 5 bases and J by 3 bases, and 11 bases separated the two germline ends. The CDR3 is 13 amino acids. Per germline, CDR1 MDHEN and CDR2 SYDVKM. The CDR3 here is CASSQEKFYEQYF. The DNA for the CDR3 is TGTGCCAGCAGTCAAGAGAAGTTCTACGAGCAGTACTTC.

The CDR3 reads CAWSPVRGATEAFF. CDR3 nucleotides: TGTGCCTGGAGTCCCGTCCGGGGGGCCACTGAAGCTTTCTTT. This chain connects TRBV30 to TRBJ1-1, with D possibly TRBD1 on 6 matching bases. The CDR3 loop spans 14 amino acids. Trimming pared 2 bases from V and 4 bases from J, leaving 14 bases between. Germline assignment: CDR1 GTSNPN and CDR2 SVGIG (reference sequence).

The chain links TRBV27 to TRBJ2-2; 8 nucleotides match TRBD1. Germline CDR1 reads MNHEY; CDR2 reads SMNVEV (reference sequence). J was trimmed by 4 bases and V by 4 bases; bases with no gene match: 8. CDR3 size: 16 residues. The CDR3 nucleotides read TGTGCCAGCAGTTGGACAAGACAGGGGTCCACCGGGGAGCTGTTTTTT. Translated: CASSWTRQGSTGELFF.